The following is a T cell receptor beta chain sequence with its context. The PCR was carried out with 60 Vbeta primers and 13 Jbeta primers. Profiling relied on immunoSEQ multiplex PCR, and the TCRdb table lists in-frame clones only, not all of them. The sample yields about 110,000 clones, 80% seen once. These data belong to a study of cytomegalovirus exposure and HLA in healthy donors. The sample was PBMCs. This sequence was found in a man aged 50-59 years in good health and CMV-seronegative.

In DNA, the CDR3 is TGTGCCAGCAGCTTAGATCCGGGGGACTATGGCTACACCTTC. It is translated as CASSLDPGDYGYTF. The V call is TRBV7-2, the J call TRBJ1-2, with D possibly TRBD1 on 5 matching bases. Germline V gene sequence: CDR1 SGHTA, CDR2 FQGNSA. The CDR3 sequence is 14 residues long. V gave up 1 base and J gave up 3 bases, with 9 bases separating them. Supplemented by reference TRBV7-2 and TRBJ1-2, the full variable domain reads GAGVSQSPSNKVTEKGKDVELRCDPISGHTALYWYRQSLGQGLEFLIYFQGNSAPDKSGLPSDRFSAERTGGSVSTLTIQRTQQEDSAVYLCASSLDPGDYGYTFGSGTRLTVV.